These T cell receptor beta chains were read from a single sample in a study of response to subunit inactivated influenza vaccine. Using its own MiXCR run on the RT-PCR reads, TCRdb lists one record per CDR3 protein. This table has approximately 680,000 distinct CDR3 sequences, approximately 14% appearing once. Sequencing was performed on PBMCs from blood, taken 12 days after vaccination. The receptors were gathered from a man aged 50 or older who received an inactivated influenza vaccine. The conserved cysteine and the conserved F or W are not part of the CDR3 here.

j_call: TRBJ2-7
v_call: TRBV20-1
cdr3_aa: SAHDPSGRRSYEQY

j_call: TRBJ2-2
v_call: TRBV9
cdr3_aa: ASSVGLAGELF

j_call: TRBJ1-1
v_call: TRBV4-2
cdr3_aa: ASSQGRGQEAF

j_call: TRBJ1-2
v_call: TRBV10-3
cdr3_aa: AISAGTGSYGYT

j_call: TRBJ2-2
v_call: TRBV28
cdr3_aa: ASSPAGVGAGELF

j_call: TRBJ1-2
v_call: TRBV25-1
cdr3_aa: ASSDPPSGYT

j_call: TRBJ2-7
v_call: TRBV3-1
cdr3_aa: ASSQRDRISYEQY

j_call: TRBJ2-2
v_call: TRBV18
cdr3_aa: ASSPSVGTGELF

j_call: TRBJ2-2
v_call: TRBV20-1
cdr3_aa: SARGGTSLAGELF

j_call: TRBJ2-3
v_call: TRBV11-2
cdr3_aa: ASSPYGGETDTQY

j_call: TRBJ1-4
v_call: TRBV27
cdr3_aa: ASRAIGATNEKLF

j_call: TRBJ2-3
v_call: TRBV20-1
cdr3_aa: SARDLGGGAGDTQY

j_call: TRBJ2-1
v_call: TRBV12-3/TRBV12-4
cdr3_aa: ASSPGLANNEQF

j_call: TRBJ2-1
v_call: TRBV7-8
cdr3_aa: ASSGLAGEQF

j_call: TRBJ1-4
v_call: TRBV12-3/TRBV12-4
cdr3_aa: ASRERRDGEKLF

j_call: TRBJ1-6
v_call: TRBV7-2
cdr3_aa: ASSSRHPANSPLH

j_call: TRBJ2-1
v_call: TRBV6-5
cdr3_aa: ASSFREFYNEQF

j_call: TRBJ2-7
v_call: TRBV9
cdr3_aa: ASSDSGSSYEQY

j_call: TRBJ2-2
v_call: TRBV5-1
cdr3_aa: ASSWIMGTGELF

j_call: TRBJ2-7
v_call: TRBV6-5
cdr3_aa: ASTGWDYEQY

j_call: TRBJ2-1
v_call: TRBV19
cdr3_aa: ASRGTGADYNEQF

j_call: TRBJ1-5
v_call: TRBV6-1
cdr3_aa: ASSRTDPYQPQH

j_call: TRBJ1-2
v_call: TRBV5-5
cdr3_aa: ASSSEQGRGYT

j_call: TRBJ2-3
v_call: TRBV7-2
cdr3_aa: ASSHIAGGRADTQY

j_call: TRBJ2-1
v_call: TRBV12-3/TRBV12-4
cdr3_aa: ASSLRHRNEQF

j_call: TRBJ2-6
v_call: TRBV7-3
cdr3_aa: ASRLTGGLTTGANVLT

j_call: TRBJ1-1
v_call: TRBV4-1
cdr3_aa: ATKGTGMNTEAF

j_call: TRBJ2-1
v_call: TRBV6-2/TRBV6-3
cdr3_aa: ASQPGLASHEQF

j_call: TRBJ1-1
v_call: TRBV20-1
cdr3_aa: SARDPRGAGTEAF

j_call: TRBJ2-2
v_call: TRBV12-3/TRBV12-4
cdr3_aa: ASSLGTGNTGELF

j_call: TRBJ2-2
v_call: TRBV5-1
cdr3_aa: ASSLSQPTGELF

j_call: TRBJ1-2
v_call: TRBV2
cdr3_aa: ASSYRQRAGGYT

j_call: TRBJ2-7
v_call: TRBV5-1
cdr3_aa: ASSRGGMESYEQY

j_call: TRBJ2-1
v_call: TRBV18
cdr3_aa: ASSPPVSASSYNEQF

j_call: TRBJ1-5
v_call: TRBV7-6
cdr3_aa: ASSSTGLPQH

j_call: TRBJ2-1
v_call: TRBV29-1
cdr3_aa: SVSSWLSYNEQF

j_call: TRBJ1-4
v_call: TRBV10-3
cdr3_aa: AISEGRGGEKLF

j_call: TRBJ1-2
v_call: TRBV12-3/TRBV12-4
cdr3_aa: ASKPGISNYGYT

j_call: TRBJ2-2
v_call: TRBV6-1
cdr3_aa: ASSRGFGWELF

j_call: TRBJ2-1
v_call: TRBV9
cdr3_aa: ASSVTGSLHNEQF

j_call: TRBJ1-5
v_call: TRBV29-1
cdr3_aa: SVGQGVNQPQH

j_call: TRBJ1-6
v_call: TRBV6-1
cdr3_aa: ASSRQGLSPLH

j_call: TRBJ2-2
v_call: TRBV7-9
cdr3_aa: ASSSWTSGISGELF

j_call: TRBJ2-2
v_call: TRBV10-2
cdr3_aa: ASRGVVWMNIGELF

j_call: TRBJ2-7
v_call: TRBV5-6
cdr3_aa: ASSLGARSYEQY

j_call: TRBJ2-7
v_call: TRBV9
cdr3_aa: ASSPSPGTFNEQY

j_call: TRBJ2-1
v_call: TRBV5-1
cdr3_aa: ASSLRTSADNEQF

j_call: TRBJ1-1
v_call: TRBV5-1
cdr3_aa: ASSLSRGEHDF

j_call: TRBJ1-5
v_call: TRBV28
cdr3_aa: ASRQASSNQPQH

j_call: TRBJ2-3
v_call: TRBV28
cdr3_aa: ASSYGQTDTQY

j_call: TRBJ1-6
v_call: TRBV30
cdr3_aa: AWSSGDLAYNSPLH

j_call: TRBJ1-2
v_call: TRBV19
cdr3_aa: ASSPQGFYGYT

j_call: TRBJ1-2
v_call: TRBV12-3/TRBV12-4
cdr3_aa: ASSLDTGRGGYT

j_call: TRBJ1-1
v_call: TRBV7-2
cdr3_aa: ASSYGQAITEAF